Below, 16 T cell receptor beta chains from the same sample are listed, as sequenced in a study of immune evolution from preneoplasia to lung adenocarcinoma. Profiled with immunoSEQ multiplex PCR; TCRdb holds only in-frame clones, not every one. There are under 5,000 clones in the sample; under 80% occur only once, and 8% to 9% lies in the top ten. Sequences were obtained from FFPE minimally invasive lung adenocarcinoma tissue. The source of these receptors is a person between 65 and 79 years old with lung adenocarcinoma.

V usage is TRBV19 and J usage is TRBJ1-1; 9 bases are a match to TRBD1. This CDR3 is 13 amino acids long. In germline, CDR1 is LNHDA, CDR2 SQIVND (reference sequence). With V trimmed by 3 bases and J by 4 bases, 0 bases remained unmatched. The CDR3 protein is CASSMDRGTEAFF. The CDR3 DNA follows: TGTGCCAGTAGTATGGACAGGGGCACTGAAGCTTTCTTT.

This chain uses TRBV7-9 with TRBJ2-1; D gene uncertain. The V gene's germline CDR1 is SEHNR and CDR2 FQNEAQ (reference sequence). The CDR3 runs 13 residues. V lost 4 bases and J 10 bases, leaving 14 bases between the germline ends. CDR3 bases: TGTGCCAGCAGCTCCCCCTCCAGTCGGGAGCAGTTCTTC. This translates into CASSSPSSREQFF.

The gene calls are TRBV6-1 and TRBJ2-7, with TRBD1 matching 7 bases. Germline V gene sequence: CDR1 MNHNS, CDR2 SASEGT. The CDR3 loop spans 15 amino acids. After removal of 5 bases from V and 2 bases from J, the junction contained 9 bases not matched to a gene. The chain's CDR3 is CASSPRTGPPYEQYF. The CDR3 nucleotides read TGTGCCAGCAGTCCGAGGACAGGACCACCCTACGAGCAGTACTTC.

The genes are TRBV11-1 and TRBJ2-2, with D perhaps assigned TRBD1 or TRBD2 (5 bases each). The ends were cut back, 5 bases at V and 4 bases at J, with 11 bases in the middle. The length of the CDR3 is 14 residues. Germline CDR1 SGHAT, CDR2 FQDESV (reference sequence). The CDR3, as DNA: TGTGCCAGCAGCCCGGGACCCCTCACCGGGGAGCTGTTTTTT. It yields the protein CASSPGPLTGELFF.

V and J are TRBV30 and TRBJ2-1, with a tentative D call TRBD2 (5 bases). The CDR3 spans 14 residues. Deletions cut 4 bases from V and 4 bases from J, with 14 bases between. The germline CDR1 and CDR2 sequences are GTSNPN and SVGIG (reference sequence). The CDR3: CAWMRLGGYNEQFF. The CDR3 nucleotides are TGTGCCTGGATGCGCTTGGGCGGGTACAATGAGCAGTTCTTC. The variable domain in full, with the rest retrieved from reference TRBV30 and TRBJ2-1, is SQTIHQWPATLVQPVGSPLSLECTVEGTSNPNLYWYRQAAGRGLQLLFYSVGIGQISSEVPQNLSASRPQDRQFILSSKKLLLSDSGFYLCAWMRLGGYNEQFFGPGTRLTVL.

The V call is TRBV4-1, the J call TRBJ2-1; no clear D gene. The CDR3 has 13 amino acids. Germline V CDR1 and CDR2: MGHRA, YSYEKL. The V and J ends lost 5 bases and 1 base respectively, with 6 bases between them. CDR3 residues: CASSIQSYNEQFF. The CDR3 coding sequence is TGCGCCAGCAGCATTCAGTCCTACAATGAGCAGTTCTTC.

The rearrangement joins TRBV7-9 to TRBJ2-3; 7 positions match TRBD2. After removal of 3 bases from V and 2 bases from J, the junction contained 8 bases not matched to a gene. The CDR3 length is 16 residues. Germline V gene data show CDR1 as SEHNR and CDR2 as FQNEAQ (reference sequence). The DNA of the CDR3 is TGTGCCAGCAGCTTCGACCCGACTAGCCCCACAGATACGCAGTATTTT. Its translation is CASSFDPTSPTDTQYF.

To note about this clone: This sample also contains other DNA sequences that code for the same CDR3. This chain joins TRBV7-3 and TRBJ2-1; unclear D gene. The CDR3 spans 15 residues. Germline V gives CDR1 SGHTA, CDR2 FQGTGA. V was shortened by 2 bases and J by 0 bases, with 8 bases between the two germline ends. CDR3 sequence reads: CASSLGPSSYNEQFF. CDR3 DNA: TGTGCCAGCAGCTTAGGTCCTAGCTCCTACAATGAGCAGTTCTTC.

The chain couples TRBV27 to TRBJ2-1; D perhaps matches TRBD2 (7 bases). The ends were cut back, 0 bases at V and 7 bases at J, with 13 bases in the middle. The germline gives CDR1 MNHEY, CDR2 SMNVEV (reference sequence). The CDR3 contains 15 residues. The CDR3 sequence: CASSLSGGLGNEQFF. The CDR3 DNA reads as TGTGCCAGCAGTTTATCCGGGGGGCTTGGGAATGAGCAGTTCTTC.

CDR3 bases: TGTGCCAGCAGCTTAGAGGAAGGCAGCCATGAGCAGTTCTTC. This encodes CASSLEEGSHEQFF. J is TRBJ2-1 and V is TRBV7-6; D is undetermined. Germline V gives CDR1 SGHVS, CDR2 FNYEAQ. V lost 1 base and J 8 bases, leaving 12 bases between the germline ends. CDR3 size: 14 residues.

This chain joins TRBV9 and TRBJ2-1, with D possibly matching TRBD2 (6 bases). This CDR3 contains 15 residues. CDR1 is SGDLS, CDR2 YYNGEE, per germline. Trimming stripped 0 bases from V and 2 bases from J, with 9 bases between. The CDR3 is CASSVGGGTYNEQFF. CDR3 nucleotides: TGTGCCAGCAGCGTAGGTGGCGGGACCTACAATGAGCAGTTCTTC.

The J gene is TRBJ2-2, the V gene TRBV6-5; TRBD1 matches 7 bases. The ends lost 0 bases at V and 7 bases at J; junction bases unmatched: 5. CDR1 MNHEY and CDR2 SVGAGI come from the germline V gene. The CDR3 extends over 15 amino acids. The CDR3 DNA reads as TGTGCCAGCAGTTACTCGACAGGGATTGACGGGGAGCTGTTTTTT. This encodes CASSYSTGIDGELFF.

V is TRBV7-2 and J is TRBJ2-3, with unresolved D. The ends were cut back, 4 bases at V and 0 bases at J, with 8 bases in the middle. The CDR3 extends over 14 amino acids. Germline CDR1 is SGHTA and CDR2 is FQGNSA. The CDR3: CASSSSVSTDTQYF. The CDR3 bases are TGTGCCAGCAGCTCCAGCGTCAGCACAGATACGCAGTATTTT.

Details on this clone: This same CDR3 is encoded by further DNA sequences in the sample. V usage is TRBV30 and J usage is TRBJ1-3, with 9 bases matching TRBD1. Trimming at V came to 7 bases and at J to 4 bases, leaving 2 bases not matched to a gene. Germline CDR1 is GTSNPN and CDR2 is SVGIG (reference sequence). This CDR3 has 12 residues. CDR3 nucleotides: TGTGCCTTGGACAGGGGAGGAAACACCATATATTTT. The encoded protein is CALDRGGNTIYF.

This chain connects TRBV28 to TRBJ1-1; TRBD1 matches 10 bases. Germline trimming cut 6 bases from V and 8 bases from J; bases unmatched to any gene: 3. The length of the CDR3 is 12 residues. Germline V gene data show CDR1 as MDHEN and CDR2 as SYDVKM. The CDR3 reads CASSLGQGEAFF. DNA of the CDR3: TGTGCCAGCAGCCTGGGACAGGGGGAAGCTTTCTTT.

J is TRBJ1-1 and V is TRBV28; a weak D match, TRBD1 (6 bases). Germline assignment: CDR1 MDHEN and CDR2 SYDVKM. The CDR3 extends over 13 amino acids. V was pared by 4 bases and J by 6 bases, with 12 bases between. CDR3 sequence reads: CASSWKQGAEAFF. CDR3 sequence (DNA): TGTGCCAGCAGTTGGAAACAGGGCGCTGAAGCTTTCTTT. Full variable domain (missing parts from reference TRBV28 and TRBJ1-1): DVKVTQSSRYLVKRTGEKVFLECVQDMDHENMFWYRQDPGLGLRLIYFSYDVKMKEKGDIPEGYSVSREKKERFSLILESASTNQTSMYLCASSWKQGAEAFFGQGTRLTVV.